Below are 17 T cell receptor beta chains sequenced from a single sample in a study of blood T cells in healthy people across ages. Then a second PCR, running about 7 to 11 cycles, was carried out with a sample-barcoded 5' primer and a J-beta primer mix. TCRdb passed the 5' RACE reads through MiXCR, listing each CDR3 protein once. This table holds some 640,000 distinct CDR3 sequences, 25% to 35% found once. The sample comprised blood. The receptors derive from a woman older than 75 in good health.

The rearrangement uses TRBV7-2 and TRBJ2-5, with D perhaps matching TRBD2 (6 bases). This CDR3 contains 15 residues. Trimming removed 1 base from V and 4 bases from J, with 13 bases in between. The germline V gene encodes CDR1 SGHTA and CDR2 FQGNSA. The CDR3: CASSLEVGRGETQYF. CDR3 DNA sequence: TGTGCCAGCAGCTTAGAGGTCGGGAGAGGAGAGACCCAGTACTTC. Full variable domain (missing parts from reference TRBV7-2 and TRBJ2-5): GAGVSQSPSNKVTEKGKDVELRCDPISGHTALYWYRQSLGQGLEFLIYFQGNSAPDKSGLPSDRFSAERTGGSVSTLTIQRTQQEDSAVYLCASSLEVGRGETQYFGPGTRLLVL.

The CDR3 bases are TGTGCCAGCAGTGCGAGCCGGGACCTCACCACAGATACGCAGTATTTT. Translating gives CASSASRDLTTDTQYF. The genes are TRBV6-1 and TRBJ2-3; D assignment may be TRBD1 or TRBD2 (5 bases each). Deletions cut 4 bases from V and 2 bases from J, with 16 bases between. Germline CDR1 MNHNS, CDR2 SASEGT. This CDR3 region has 16 residues.

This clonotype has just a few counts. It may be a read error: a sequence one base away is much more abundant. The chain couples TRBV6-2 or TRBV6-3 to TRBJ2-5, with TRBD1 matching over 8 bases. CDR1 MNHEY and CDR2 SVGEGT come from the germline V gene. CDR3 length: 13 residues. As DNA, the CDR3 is TGTGCCAGCAGGTACTTGTACCGGGACAGGCCGTACTTC. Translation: CASRYLYRDRPYF.

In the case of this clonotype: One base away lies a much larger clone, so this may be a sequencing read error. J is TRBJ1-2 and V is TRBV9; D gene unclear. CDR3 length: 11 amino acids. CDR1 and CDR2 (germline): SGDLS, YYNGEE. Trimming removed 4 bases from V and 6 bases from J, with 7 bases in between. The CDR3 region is CASSQTDGYTF. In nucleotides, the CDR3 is TGTGCCAGCAGCCAGACGGATGGCTACACCTTC. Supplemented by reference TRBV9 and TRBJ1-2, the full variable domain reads DSGVTQTPKHLITATGQRVTLRCSPRSGDLSVYWYQQSLDQGLQFLIQYYNGEERAKGNILERFSAQQFPDLHSELNLSSLELGDSALYFCASSQTDGYTFGSGTRLTVV.

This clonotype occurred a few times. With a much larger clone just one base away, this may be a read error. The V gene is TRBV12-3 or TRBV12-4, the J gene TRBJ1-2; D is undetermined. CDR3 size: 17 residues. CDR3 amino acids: CAGSLARTHSSEYGYTF. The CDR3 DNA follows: TGTGCCGGCAGTTTAGCGCGAACCCATTCATCTGAGTATGGCTACACCTTC.

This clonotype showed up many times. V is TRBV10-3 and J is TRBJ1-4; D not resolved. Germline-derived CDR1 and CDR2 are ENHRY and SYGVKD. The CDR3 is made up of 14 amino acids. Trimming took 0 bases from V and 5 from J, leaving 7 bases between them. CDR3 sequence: CAISESRGNEKLFF. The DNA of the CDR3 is TGTGCCATCAGTGAGTCTCGGGGAAATGAAAAACTGTTTTTT.

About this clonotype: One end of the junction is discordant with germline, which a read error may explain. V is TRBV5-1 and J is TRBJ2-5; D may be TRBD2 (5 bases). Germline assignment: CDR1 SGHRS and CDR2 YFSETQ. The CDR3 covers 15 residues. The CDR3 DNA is TGCGTCAGCAGCTCGACCGGAGGCGGGCAAGAGACCCAGTACTTC. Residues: CVSSSTGGGQETQYF. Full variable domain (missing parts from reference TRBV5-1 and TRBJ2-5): KAGVTQTPRYLIKTRGQQVTLSCSPISGHRSVSWYQQTPGQGLQFLFEYFSETQRNKGNFPGRFSGRQFSNSRSEMNVSTLELGDSALYLCVSSSTGGGQETQYFGPGTRLLVL.

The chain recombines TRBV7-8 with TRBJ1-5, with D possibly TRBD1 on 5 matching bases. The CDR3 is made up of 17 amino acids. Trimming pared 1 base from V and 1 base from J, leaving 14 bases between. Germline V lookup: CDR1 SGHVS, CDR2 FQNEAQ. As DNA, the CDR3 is TGTGCCAGCAGCTTAGAGGCAGGGCCATGGAGCAATCAGCCCCAGCATTTT. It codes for CASSLEAGPWSNQPQHF.

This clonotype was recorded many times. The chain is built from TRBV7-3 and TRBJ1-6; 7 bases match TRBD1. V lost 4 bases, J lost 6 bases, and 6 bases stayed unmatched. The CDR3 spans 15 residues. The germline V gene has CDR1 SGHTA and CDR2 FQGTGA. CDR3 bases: TGTGCCAGCAGCTCCGCCGGGACAGTTAATTCACCCCTCCACTTT. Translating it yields CASSSAGTVNSPLHF.

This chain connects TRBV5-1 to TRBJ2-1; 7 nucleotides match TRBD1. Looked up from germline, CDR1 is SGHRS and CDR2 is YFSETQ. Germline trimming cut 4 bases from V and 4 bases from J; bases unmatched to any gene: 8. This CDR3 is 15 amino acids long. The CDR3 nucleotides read TGCGCCAGCAGCATCGCCGGGACAGCGTACAATGAGCAGTTCTTC. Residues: CASSIAGTAYNEQFF.

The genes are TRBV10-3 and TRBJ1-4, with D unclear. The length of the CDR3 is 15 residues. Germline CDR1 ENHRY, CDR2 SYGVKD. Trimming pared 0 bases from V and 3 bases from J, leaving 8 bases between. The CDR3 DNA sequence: TGTGCCATCAGTGAGTCCAGCAGCCCTAATGAAAAACTGTTTTTT. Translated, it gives CAISESSSPNEKLFF.

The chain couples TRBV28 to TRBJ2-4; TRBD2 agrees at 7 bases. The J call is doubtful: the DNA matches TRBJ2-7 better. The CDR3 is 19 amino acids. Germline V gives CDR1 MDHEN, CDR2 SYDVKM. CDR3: CASSLFYVGRAKKSYEQYF. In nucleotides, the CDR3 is TGTGCCAGCAGTTTATTTTATGTAGGGAGGGCTAAAAAATCCTACGAGCAGTACTTC.

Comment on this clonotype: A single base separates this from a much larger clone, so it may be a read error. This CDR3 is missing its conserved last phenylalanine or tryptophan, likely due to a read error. The CDR3 DNA reads as TGTGCCAGCAGGTACGGACAGGGAAGCACTGAAGCTTTCCTT. It yields the protein CASRYGQGSTEAFL. The V call is TRBV12-3 or TRBV12-4, the J call TRBJ1-1, with TRBD1 identical over 8 bases. The CDR3 has 14 amino acids. Trimming removed 6 bases from V and 4 bases from J; junction bases left unmatched: 7.

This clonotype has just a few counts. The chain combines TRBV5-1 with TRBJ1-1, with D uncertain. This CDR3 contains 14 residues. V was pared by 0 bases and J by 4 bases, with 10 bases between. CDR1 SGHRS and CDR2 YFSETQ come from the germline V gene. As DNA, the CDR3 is TGCGCCAGCAGCTTGGGGTGGAGTTCCACTGAAGCTTTCTTT. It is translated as CASSLGWSSTEAFF.

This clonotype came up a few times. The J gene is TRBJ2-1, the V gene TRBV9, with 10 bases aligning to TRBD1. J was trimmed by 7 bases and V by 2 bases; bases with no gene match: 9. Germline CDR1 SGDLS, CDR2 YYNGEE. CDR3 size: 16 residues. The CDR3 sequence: CASSVEPGQGLNEQFF. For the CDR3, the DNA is TGTGCCAGCAGCGTGGAACCGGGACAGGGGCTAAATGAGCAGTTCTTC.

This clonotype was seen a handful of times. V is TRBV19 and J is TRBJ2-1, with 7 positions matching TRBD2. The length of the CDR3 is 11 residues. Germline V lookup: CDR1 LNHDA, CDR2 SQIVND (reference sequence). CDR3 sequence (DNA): TGTGCGAGCGGGGCCGGCCGGGAGCAGTTCTTC. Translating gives CASGAGREQFF.

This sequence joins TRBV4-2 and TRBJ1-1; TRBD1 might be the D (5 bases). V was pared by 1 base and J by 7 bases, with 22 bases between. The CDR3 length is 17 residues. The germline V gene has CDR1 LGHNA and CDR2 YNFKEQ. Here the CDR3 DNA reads TGTGCCAGCAGCCAAGGAGGGGCGGGGGTACGAATTTTTGAAGCTTTCTTT. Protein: CASSQGGAGVRIFEAFF.